Listed below are T cell receptor beta chains from one sample, sequenced in a study of blood T cell repertoires in COVID-19. TCRdb's copy holds only in-frame clones and misses some; the assay was immunoSEQ multiplex PCR. In the table there are 55,000 to 75,000 clones, approximately 87% of which are singletons. Sequencing was carried out using peripheral blood. The origin of the receptors is a man between 45 and 60 years old with active COVID-19. Both conserved end residues are part of each CDR3. Each record gives: J gene, V gene, CDR3 protein.

TRBJ1-2 | TRBV7-2 | CATSLLGRGGNYGYTF
TRBJ2-7 | TRBV6-6 | CASSYARTGRYEQYF
TRBJ2-7 | TRBV28 | CASRPTGQSGLSYEQYF
TRBJ1-6 | TRBV4-3 | CASSQFKGQASNSPLHF
TRBJ2-1 | TRBV25-1 | CASSGGGFDEQFF
TRBJ1-6 | TRBV9 | CASSVAVGGTGRHSPLHF
TRBJ1-2 | TRBV3-1/TRBV3-2 | CASSQIYYGYTF
TRBJ1-1 | TRBV18 | CASSARQGSGTEAFF
TRBJ2-3 | TRBV10-3 | CAISDPGSSTDTQYF
TRBJ1-3 | TRBV7-3 | CASSWAGLGNTIYF
TRBJ2-1 | TRBV9 | CASSARLAGGIGEQFF
TRBJ1-4 | TRBV3-1/TRBV3-2 | CASSQEIPDEKLFF
TRBJ2-7 | TRBV11-3 | CASSYRGSTYEQYF
TRBJ1-1 | TRBV19 | CASSIGQGNTEAFF
TRBJ2-5 | TRBV18 | CASSYTREETQYF
TRBJ1-1 | TRBV18 | CASSLGTGPITEAFF
TRBJ2-7 | TRBV10-3 | CAIELAGGVCSYEQYF
TRBJ2-3 | TRBV7-2 | CASSLDLAGWGTDTQYF
TRBJ2-3 | TRBV7-3 | CASSLTPTRLAGRTDTQYF
TRBJ2-2 | TRBV4-1 | CASSQEEAVTYTGELFF
TRBJ2-7 | TRBV19 | CATATRVPYEQYF
TRBJ2-2 | TRBV6-4 | CASSSGLAGLTGELFF
TRBJ2-2 | TRBV19 | CASSNGTRYTGELFF
TRBJ2-7 | TRBV5-1 | CASSLAPIKFNEQYF
TRBJ1-3 | TRBV5-8 | CASSSGQVGNTIYF
TRBJ2-2 | TRBV18 | CASSPLPGLATSSTGELFF
TRBJ2-2 | TRBV30 | CAQNPQGASGELFF
TRBJ2-5 | TRBV5-1 | CASSLEGREGTQYF
TRBJ2-5 | TRBV21-1 | CASSKAEQETQYF
TRBJ1-4 | TRBV29-1 | CSVEGEAYEKLFF
TRBJ1-1 | TRBV7-2 | CASSSSQRTEAFF